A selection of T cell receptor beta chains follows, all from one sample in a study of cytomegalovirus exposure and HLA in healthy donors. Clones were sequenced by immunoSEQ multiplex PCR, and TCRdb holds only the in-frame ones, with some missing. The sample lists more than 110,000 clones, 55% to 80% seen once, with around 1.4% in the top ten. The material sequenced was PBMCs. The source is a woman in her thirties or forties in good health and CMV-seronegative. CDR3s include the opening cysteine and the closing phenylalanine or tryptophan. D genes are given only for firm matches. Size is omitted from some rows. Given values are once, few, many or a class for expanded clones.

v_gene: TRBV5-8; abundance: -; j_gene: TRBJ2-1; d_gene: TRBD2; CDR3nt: TGTGCCAGCAGCTTGGTAGGTGCTAGCGGGGCCTCCTACAATGAGCAGTTCTTC; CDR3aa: CASSLVGASGASYNEQFF
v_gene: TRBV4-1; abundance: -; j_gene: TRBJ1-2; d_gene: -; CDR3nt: TGCGCCAGCAGCCAAGATCGGTCTTACTATGGCTACACCTTC; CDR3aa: CASSQDRSYYGYTF
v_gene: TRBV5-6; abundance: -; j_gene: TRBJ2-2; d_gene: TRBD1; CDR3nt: TGTGCCAGCAGCAACAGGGGGCAGGGCACCGGGGAGCTGTTTTTT; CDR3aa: CASSNRGQGTGELFF
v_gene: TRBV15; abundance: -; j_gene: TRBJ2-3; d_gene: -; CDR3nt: TGTGCCACCAGCAGAGATCTCTCGGGACAACTACGCACAGATACGCAGTATTTT; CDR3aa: CATSRDLSGQLRTDTQYF
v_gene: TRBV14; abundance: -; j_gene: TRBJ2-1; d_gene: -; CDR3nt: TGTGCCAGCAGCCAAGTAACTACCAAGCAGTTCTTC; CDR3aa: CASSQVTTKQFF
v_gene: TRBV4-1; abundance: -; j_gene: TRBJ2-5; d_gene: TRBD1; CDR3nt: TGCGCCAGCAGCCAGACAGGGGTGTTGGAGACCCAGTACTTC; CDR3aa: CASSQTGVLETQYF
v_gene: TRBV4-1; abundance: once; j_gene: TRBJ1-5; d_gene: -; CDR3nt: TGCGCCAGCAGCCAAGGGAGAGATCAGCCCCAGCATTTT; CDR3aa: CASSQGRDQPQHF
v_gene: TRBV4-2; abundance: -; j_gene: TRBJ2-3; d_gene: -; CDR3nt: TGTGCCAGCAGCCAAGATCATCGGGGGGCAGGGGATACGCAGTATTTT; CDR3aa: CASSQDHRGAGDTQYF
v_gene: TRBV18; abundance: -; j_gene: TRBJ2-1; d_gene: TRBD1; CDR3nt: TGTGCCAGCTCACCGGACCGGGACAGAACCTACAATGAGCAGTTCTTC; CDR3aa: CASSPDRDRTYNEQFF
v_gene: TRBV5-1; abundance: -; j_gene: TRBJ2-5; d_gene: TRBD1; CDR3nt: TGCGCCAGCAGCGTCGGGACAGGACAAGAGACCCAGTACTTC; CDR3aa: CASSVGTGQETQYF
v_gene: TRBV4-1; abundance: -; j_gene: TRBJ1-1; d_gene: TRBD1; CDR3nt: TGCGCCAGCAGCCAAAACGGACAGGGACTCCGCACTGAAGCTTTCTTT; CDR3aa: CASSQNGQGLRTEAFF
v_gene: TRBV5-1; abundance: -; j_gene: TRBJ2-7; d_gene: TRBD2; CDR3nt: TGCGCCAGCACCCGAGGGGACGGGGGGGCTTGGGAGCAGTACTTC; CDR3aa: CASTRGDGGAWEQYF
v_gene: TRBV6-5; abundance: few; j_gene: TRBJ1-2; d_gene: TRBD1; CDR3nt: TGTGCCAGCAGTTACACGACAGGGAACTATGGCTACACCTTC; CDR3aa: CASSYTTGNYGYTF
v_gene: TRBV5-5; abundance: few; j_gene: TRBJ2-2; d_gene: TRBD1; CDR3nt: TGTGCCAGCAGCTTGGCCGGGACAGGAAGCACCGGGGAGCTGTTTTTT; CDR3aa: CASSLAGTGSTGELFF
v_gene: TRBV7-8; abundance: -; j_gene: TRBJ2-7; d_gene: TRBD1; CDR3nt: TGTGCCAGCAGCCCCGGGACAGAAGCCTTCTACGAGCAGTACTTC; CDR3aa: CASSPGTEAFYEQYF
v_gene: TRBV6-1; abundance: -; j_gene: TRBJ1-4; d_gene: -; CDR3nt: TGTGCCAGCAGTGAATATGGTAGAGATGAAAAACTGTTTTTT; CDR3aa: CASSEYGRDEKLFF
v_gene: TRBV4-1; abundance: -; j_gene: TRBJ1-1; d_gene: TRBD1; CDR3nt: TGCGCCAGCAGCCCAATGACAAACGCCTGGGTGGAACCGGGACAGGCGGACACTGAAGCTTTCTTT; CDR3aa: CASSPMTNAWVEPGQADTEAFF
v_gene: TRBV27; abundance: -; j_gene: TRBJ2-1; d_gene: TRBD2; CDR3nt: TGTGCCAGCAGTTTGTCCCAATCTGCGGGGGGGTCTGAGCAGTTCTTC; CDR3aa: CASSLSQSAGGSEQFF
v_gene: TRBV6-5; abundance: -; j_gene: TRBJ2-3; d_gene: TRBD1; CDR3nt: TGTGCCAGCAGTTACTCGTGGCAGGGGGCAGATACGCAGTATTTT; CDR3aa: CASSYSWQGADTQYF
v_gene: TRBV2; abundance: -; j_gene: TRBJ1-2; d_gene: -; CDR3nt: TGTGCCAGCAGTGAACTCGCACCAGGGGACTATGGCTACACCTTC; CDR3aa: CASSELAPGDYGYTF
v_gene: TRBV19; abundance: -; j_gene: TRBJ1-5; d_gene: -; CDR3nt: TGTGCCAGTAGTTCACAGGGTTCGGGGCAGCCCCAGCATTTT; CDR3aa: CASSSQGSGQPQHF
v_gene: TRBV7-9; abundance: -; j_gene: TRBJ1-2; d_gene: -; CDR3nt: TGTGCCAGCAGCTTAGGTCTTGGGCAGGGTATCGGCTACACCTTC; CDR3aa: CASSLGLGQGIGYTF
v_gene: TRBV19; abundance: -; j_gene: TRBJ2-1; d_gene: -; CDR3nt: TGTGCCAGTAGTGGGTTAGCGGCGAGCTCCTACAATGAGCAGTTCTTC; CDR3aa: CASSGLAASSYNEQFF
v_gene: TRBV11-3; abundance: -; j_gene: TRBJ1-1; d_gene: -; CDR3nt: TGTGCCAGCAGCCAACAAATGAACACTGAAGCTTTCTTT; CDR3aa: CASSQQMNTEAFF
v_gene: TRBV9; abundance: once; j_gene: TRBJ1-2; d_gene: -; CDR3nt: TGTGCCAGCAGCGTCCTCCCCGGTGGGTCAGGGGGCTACACCTTC; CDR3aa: CASSVLPGGSGGYTF
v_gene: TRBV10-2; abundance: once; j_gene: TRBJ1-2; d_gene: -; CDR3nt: TGCGCCAGCACTCCGACGGGAACCTATGGCTACACCTTC; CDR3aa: CASTPTGTYGYTF
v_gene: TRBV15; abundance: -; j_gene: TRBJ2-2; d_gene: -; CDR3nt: TGTGCCACCAGCAGAGATCGCGGACACACGAACACCGGGGAGCTGTTTTTT; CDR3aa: CATSRDRGHTNTGELFF
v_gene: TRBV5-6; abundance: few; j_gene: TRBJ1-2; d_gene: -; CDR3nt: TGTGCCAGCAGCTTGGCTGGAGGGTATGGCTACACCTTC; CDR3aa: CASSLAGGYGYTF
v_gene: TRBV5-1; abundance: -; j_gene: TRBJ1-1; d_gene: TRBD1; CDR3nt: TGCGCCAGCAGCCCGGGACAGATGAACACTGAAGCTTTCTTT; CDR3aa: CASSPGQMNTEAFF
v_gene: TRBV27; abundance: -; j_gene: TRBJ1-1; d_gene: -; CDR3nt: TGTGCCACCGCTTTCAGTGCAAACACTGAAGCTTTCTTT; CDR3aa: CATAFSANTEAFF
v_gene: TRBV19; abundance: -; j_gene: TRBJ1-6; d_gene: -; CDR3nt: TGTGCCAGTAATACCGGAAGGGGAAATTCACCCCTCCACTTT; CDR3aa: CASNTGRGNSPLHF
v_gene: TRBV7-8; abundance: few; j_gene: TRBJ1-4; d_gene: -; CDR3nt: TGTGCCAGCAGCTTAGTTCCAGATGAAAAACTGTTTTTT; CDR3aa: CASSLVPDEKLFF
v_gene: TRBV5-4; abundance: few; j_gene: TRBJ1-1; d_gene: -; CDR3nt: TGTGCCAGCAGCTTTCAGGGGACGAACACTGAAGCTTTCTTT; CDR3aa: CASSFQGTNTEAFF
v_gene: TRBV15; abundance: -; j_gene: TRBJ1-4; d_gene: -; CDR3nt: TGTGCCACCAGCAGAGAAAACAGATTTGGTGAAAAACTGTTTTTT; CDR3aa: CATSRENRFGEKLFF
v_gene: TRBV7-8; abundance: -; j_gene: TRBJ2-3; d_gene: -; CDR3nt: TGTGCCAGCAGCTGGGGACATACGGGCACAGATACGCAGTATTTT; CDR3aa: CASSWGHTGTDTQYF
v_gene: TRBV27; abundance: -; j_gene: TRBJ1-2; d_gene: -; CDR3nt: TGTGCCAGCAGTCGCGGCGTGGGTGGCTACACCTTC; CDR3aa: CASSRGVGGYTF
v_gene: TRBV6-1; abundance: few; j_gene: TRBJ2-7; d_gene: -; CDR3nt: TGTGCCAGCAGTCTCAGGGGAGAGACCTACGAGCAGTACTTC; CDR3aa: CASSLRGETYEQYF
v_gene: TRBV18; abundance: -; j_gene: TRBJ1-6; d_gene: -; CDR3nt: TGTGCCAGTTCGACAGGAGTCTCCTATAATTCACCCCTCCACTTT; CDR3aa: CASSTGVSYNSPLHF
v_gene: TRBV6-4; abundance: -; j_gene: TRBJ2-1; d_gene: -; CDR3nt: TGTGCCAGCAGTCCGGACTACGACAATGAGCAGTTCTTC; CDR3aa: CASSPDYDNEQFF
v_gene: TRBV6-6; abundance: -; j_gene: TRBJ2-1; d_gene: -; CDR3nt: TGTGCCAGCAGCTTTACTAGTGGCGATGAGCAGTTCTTC; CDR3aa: CASSFTSGDEQFF
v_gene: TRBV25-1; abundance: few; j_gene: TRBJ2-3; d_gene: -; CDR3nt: TGTGCCAGCAGTGAAGGGGGGAAGGATACGCAGTATTTT; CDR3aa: CASSEGGKDTQYF
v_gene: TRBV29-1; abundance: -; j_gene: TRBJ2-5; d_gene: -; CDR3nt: TGCAGCGCCGAGACAGCCCGGGAGACCCAGTACTTC; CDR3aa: CSAETARETQYF
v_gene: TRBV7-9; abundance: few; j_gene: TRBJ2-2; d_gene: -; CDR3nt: TGTTCCAGCAGCTTAGCGGAGGGGTGGACCGGGGAGCTGTTTTTT; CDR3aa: CSSSLAEGWTGELFF
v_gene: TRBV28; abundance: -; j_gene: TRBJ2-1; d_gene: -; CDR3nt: TGTGCCAGCAGTCCCCCCAGGGGGGTCAGGTTGGGCAATGAGCAGTTCTTC; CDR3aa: CASSPPRGVRLGNEQFF
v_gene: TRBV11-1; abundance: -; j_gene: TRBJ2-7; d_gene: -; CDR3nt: TGTGCCAGCAGCCGTGGTCAGGGCTACGAGCAGTACTTC; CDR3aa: CASSRGQGYEQYF
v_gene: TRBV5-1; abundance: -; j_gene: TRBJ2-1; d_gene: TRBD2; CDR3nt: TGCGCCAGCAGCGATCGATTTTGGACTAGCGATGAGCAGTTCTTC; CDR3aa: CASSDRFWTSDEQFF
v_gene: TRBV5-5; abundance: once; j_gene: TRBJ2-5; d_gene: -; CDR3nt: TGTGCCAGCAGCCAGGGGGGCAGGGGCGGGGAGACCCAGTACTTC; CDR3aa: CASSQGGRGGETQYF
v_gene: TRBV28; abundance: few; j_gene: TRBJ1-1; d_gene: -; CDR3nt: TGTGCCAGCAGGCTGACAAGTATGAACACTGAAGCTTTCTTT; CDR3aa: CASRLTSMNTEAFF
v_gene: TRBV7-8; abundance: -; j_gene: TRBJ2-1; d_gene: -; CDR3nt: TGTGCCAGCAGCTTAGTTTTTGGAGGTGAGCAGTTCTTC; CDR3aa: CASSLVFGGEQFF
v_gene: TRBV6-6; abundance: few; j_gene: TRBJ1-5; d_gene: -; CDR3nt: TGTGCCAGCAGGGGCGGGAGGGATCGCAATCAGCCCCAGCATTTT; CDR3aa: CASRGGRDRNQPQHF
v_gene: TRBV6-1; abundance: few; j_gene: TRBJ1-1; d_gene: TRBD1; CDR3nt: TGTGCCAGCAACGGACAGGGGGATACTGAAGCTTTCTTT; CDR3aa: CASNGQGDTEAFF